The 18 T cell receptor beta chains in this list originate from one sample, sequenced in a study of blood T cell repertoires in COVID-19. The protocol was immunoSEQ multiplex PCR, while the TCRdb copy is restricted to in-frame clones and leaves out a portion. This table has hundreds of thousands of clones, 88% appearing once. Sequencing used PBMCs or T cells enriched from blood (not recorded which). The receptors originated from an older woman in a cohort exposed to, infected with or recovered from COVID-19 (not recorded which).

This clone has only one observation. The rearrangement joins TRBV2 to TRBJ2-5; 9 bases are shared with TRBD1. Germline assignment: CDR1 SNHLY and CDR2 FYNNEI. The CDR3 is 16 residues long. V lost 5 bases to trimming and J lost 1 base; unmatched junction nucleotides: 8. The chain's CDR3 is CASSPWTGAIQETQYF. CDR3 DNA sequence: TGTGCCAGCAGTCCTTGGACAGGGGCAATCCAAGAGACCCAGTACTTC.

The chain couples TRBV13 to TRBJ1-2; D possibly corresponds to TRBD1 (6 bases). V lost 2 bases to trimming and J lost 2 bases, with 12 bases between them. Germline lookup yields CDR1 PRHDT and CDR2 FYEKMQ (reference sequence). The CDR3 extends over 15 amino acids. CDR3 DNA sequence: TGTGCCAGCAGCTTATCGGACAGAGTAAACTATGGCTACACCTTC. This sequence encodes CASSLSDRVNYGYTF.

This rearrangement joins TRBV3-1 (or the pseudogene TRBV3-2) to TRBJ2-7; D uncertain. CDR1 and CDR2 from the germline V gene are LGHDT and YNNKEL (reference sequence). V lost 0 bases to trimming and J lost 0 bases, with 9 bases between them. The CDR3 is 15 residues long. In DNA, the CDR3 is TGTGCCAGCAGCCAAGATACAGAGATCTCCTACGAGCAGTACTTC. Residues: CASSQDTEISYEQYF.

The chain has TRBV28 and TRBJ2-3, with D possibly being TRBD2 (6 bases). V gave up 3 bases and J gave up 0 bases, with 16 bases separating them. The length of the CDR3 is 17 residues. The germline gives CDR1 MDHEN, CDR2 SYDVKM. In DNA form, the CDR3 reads TGTGCCAGCAGTTTCTTTGGGAGGTTCGTGAGCACAGATACGCAGTATTTT. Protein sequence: CASSFFGRFVSTDTQYF.

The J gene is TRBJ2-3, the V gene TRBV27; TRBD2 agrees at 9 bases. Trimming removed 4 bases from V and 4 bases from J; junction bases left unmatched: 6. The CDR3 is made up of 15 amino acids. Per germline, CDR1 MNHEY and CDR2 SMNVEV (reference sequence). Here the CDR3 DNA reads TGTGCCAGCAGTTATAGCGGGAGTGGCGCAGATACGCAGTATTTT. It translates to CASSYSGSGADTQYF.

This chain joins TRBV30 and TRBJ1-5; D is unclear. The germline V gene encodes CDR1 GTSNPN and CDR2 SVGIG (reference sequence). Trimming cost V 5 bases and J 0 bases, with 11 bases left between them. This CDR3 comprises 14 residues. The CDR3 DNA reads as TGTGCCTGGGTCTCCGGGGTTAGCAATCAGCCCCAGCATTTT. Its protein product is CAWVSGVSNQPQHF.

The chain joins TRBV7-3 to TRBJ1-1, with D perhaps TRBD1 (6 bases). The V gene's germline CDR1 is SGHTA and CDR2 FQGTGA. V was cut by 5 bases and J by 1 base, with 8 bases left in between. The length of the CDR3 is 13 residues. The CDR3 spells CASSRQENTEAFF. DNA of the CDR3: TGTGCCAGCAGCCGACAGGAGAACACTGAAGCTTTCTTT.

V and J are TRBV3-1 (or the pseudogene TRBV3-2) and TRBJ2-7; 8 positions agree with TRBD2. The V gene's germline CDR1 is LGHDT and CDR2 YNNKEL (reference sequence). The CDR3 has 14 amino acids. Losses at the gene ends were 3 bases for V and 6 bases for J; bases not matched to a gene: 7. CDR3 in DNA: TGTGCCAGCAGCCAGGGCGGGAGGATCTCCGAGCAGTACTTC. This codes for CASSQGGRISEQYF.

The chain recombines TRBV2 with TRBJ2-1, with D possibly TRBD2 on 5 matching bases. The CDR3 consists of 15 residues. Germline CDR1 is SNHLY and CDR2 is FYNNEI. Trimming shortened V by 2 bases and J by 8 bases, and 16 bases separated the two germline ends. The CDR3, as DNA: TGTGCCAGCAGTGAAACCCCACTCCCGGAGGATGAGCAGTTCTTC. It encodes CASSETPLPEDEQFF. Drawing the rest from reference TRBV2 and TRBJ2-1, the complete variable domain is EPEVTQTPSHQVTQMGQEVILRCVPISNHLYFYWYRQILGQKVEFLVSFYNNEISEKSEIFDDQFSVERPDGSNFTLKIRSTKLEDSAMYFCASSETPLPEDEQFFGPGTRLTVL.

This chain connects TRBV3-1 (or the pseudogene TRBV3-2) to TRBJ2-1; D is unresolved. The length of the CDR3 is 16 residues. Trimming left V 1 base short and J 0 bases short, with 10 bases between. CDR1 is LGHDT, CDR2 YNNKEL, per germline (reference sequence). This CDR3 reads CASSQGAKSSYNEQFF. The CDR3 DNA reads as TGTGCCAGCAGCCAAGGGGCGAAGAGCTCCTACAATGAGCAGTTCTTC.

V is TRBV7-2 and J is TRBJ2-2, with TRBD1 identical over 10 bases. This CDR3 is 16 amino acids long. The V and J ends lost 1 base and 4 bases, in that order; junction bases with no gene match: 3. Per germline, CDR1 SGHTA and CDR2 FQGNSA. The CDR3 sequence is CASSLGRTGGTGELFF. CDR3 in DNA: TGTGCCAGCAGCTTAGGGAGGACAGGGGGCACCGGGGAGCTGTTTTTT.

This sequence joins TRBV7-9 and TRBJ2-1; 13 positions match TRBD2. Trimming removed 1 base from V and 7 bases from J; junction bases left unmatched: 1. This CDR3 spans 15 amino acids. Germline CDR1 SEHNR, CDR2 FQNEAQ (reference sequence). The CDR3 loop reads CASSLELAGGNEQFF. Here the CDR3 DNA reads TGTGCCAGCAGCTTAGAACTAGCGGGAGGGAATGAGCAGTTCTTC.

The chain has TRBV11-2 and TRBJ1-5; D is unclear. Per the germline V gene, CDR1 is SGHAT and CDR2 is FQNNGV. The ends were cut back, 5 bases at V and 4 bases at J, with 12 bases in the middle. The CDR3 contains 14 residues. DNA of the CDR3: TGTGCCAGCAGCCAGAGCCGGGGAAATCAGCCCCAGCATTTT. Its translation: CASSQSRGNQPQHF.

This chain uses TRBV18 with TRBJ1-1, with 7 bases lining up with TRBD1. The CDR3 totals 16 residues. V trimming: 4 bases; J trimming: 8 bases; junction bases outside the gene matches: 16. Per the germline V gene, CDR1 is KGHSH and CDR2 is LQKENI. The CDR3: CASSLPAVATGPEAFF. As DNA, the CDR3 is TGTGCCAGCTCACTACCAGCCGTCGCGACAGGGCCGGAAGCTTTCTTT.

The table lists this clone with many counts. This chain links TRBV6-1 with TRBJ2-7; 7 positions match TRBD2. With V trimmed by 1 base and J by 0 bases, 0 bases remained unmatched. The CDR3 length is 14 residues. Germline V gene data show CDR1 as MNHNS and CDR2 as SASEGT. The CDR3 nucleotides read TGTGCCAGCAGTGAAGGGACTAGCTCCTACGAGCAGTACTTC. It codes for CASSEGTSSYEQYF.

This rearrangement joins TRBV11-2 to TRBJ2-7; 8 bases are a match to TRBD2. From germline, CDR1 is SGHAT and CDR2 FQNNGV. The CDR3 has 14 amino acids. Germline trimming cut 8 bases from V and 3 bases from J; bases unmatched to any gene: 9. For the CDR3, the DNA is TGTGCCAGCGCTCCCGGGACTAGATACTACGAGCAGTACTTC. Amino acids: CASAPGTRYYEQYF. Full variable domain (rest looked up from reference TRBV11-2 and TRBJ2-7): EAGVAQSPRYKIIEKRQSVAFWCNPISGHATLYWYQQILGQGPKLLIQFQNNGVVDDSQLPKDRFSAERLKGVDSTLKIQPAKLEDSAVYLCASAPGTRYYEQYFGPGTRLTVT.

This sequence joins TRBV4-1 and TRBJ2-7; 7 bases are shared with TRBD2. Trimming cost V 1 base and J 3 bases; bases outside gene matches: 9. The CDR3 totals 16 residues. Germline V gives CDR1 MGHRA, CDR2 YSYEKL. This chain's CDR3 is CASSQVLTSVYYEQYF. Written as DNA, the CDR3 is TGCGCCAGCAGCCAAGTATTAACTAGCGTTTACTACGAGCAGTACTTC.

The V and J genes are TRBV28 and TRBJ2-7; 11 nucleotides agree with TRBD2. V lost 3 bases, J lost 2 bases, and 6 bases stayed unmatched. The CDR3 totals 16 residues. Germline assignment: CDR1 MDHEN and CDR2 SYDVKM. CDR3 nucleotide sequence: TGTGCCAGCAGTTTTTTACTAGCGGGAGTCACCTACGAGCAGTACTTC. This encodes CASSFLLAGVTYEQYF.